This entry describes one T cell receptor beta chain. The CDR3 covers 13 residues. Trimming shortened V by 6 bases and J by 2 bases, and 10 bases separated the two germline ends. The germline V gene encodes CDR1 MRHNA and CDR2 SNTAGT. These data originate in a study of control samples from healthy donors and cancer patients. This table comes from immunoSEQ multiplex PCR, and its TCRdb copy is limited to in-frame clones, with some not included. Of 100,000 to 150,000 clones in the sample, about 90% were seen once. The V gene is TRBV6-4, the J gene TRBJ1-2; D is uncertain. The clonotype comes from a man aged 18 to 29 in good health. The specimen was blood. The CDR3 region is CASSRSWNYGYTF. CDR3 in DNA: TGTGCCAGCAGCCGTAGCTGGAACTATGGCTACACCTTC.